What follows are 6 T cell receptor beta chains derived from one specimen sequenced in a study of shared clonotypes between healthy human individuals. Terminally differentiated effector memory CD45RA+ cells were left out of the naive CD8 fraction, which was CD45RO-negative and positively selected for CCR7. The method was immunoSEQ multiplex PCR; TCRdb's version includes in-frame clones alone and lacks a portion of them. The sample carries approximately 2,000,000 clones, just over 90% recorded once. Sequenced input: naive CD8+ T cells from PBMCs. The receptors originated from a man between 18 and 29 years old in good health. Some clones in this sample may be carry-over from other donors' samples.

V is TRBV7-9 and J is TRBJ1-2; D is undetermined. Germline V gene lookup returns CDR1 SEHNR and CDR2 FQNEAQ (reference sequence). The CDR3 is 16 amino acids. V was shortened by 3 bases and J by 0 bases, with 14 bases between the two germline ends. The DNA of the CDR3 is TGTGCCAGCAGCTTCGGTAGGGCCCTTTCTAACTATGGCTACACCTTC. Its protein product is CASSFGRALSNYGYTF.

The chain is built from TRBV4-1 and TRBJ2-3; TRBD2 aligns across 7 bases. V lost 4 bases to trimming and J lost 5 bases; unmatched junction nucleotides: 15. The CDR3 sequence is 17 residues long. Germline loops: CDR1 MGHRA, CDR2 YSYEKL. The CDR3 here is CASSLKIPAGTGDTQYF. CDR3 coding DNA: TGCGCCAGCAGCCTAAAGATCCCAGCGGGGACGGGAGATACGCAGTATTTT.

The CDR3 DNA reads TGCGCCAGCAGTGAGTCAAGAGACTATGGCTACACCTTC. It yields the protein CASSESRDYGYTF. The chain is built from TRBV10-2 and TRBJ1-2; no firm D call. The CDR3 has 13 residues. Looked up from germline, CDR1 is WSHSY and CDR2 is SAAADI. The germline V and J ends were trimmed by 0 bases and 3 bases, with 5 bases remaining between them.

The chain recombines TRBV7-9 with TRBJ2-7, with 8 nucleotides matching TRBD2. The CDR3 consists of 12 residues. The V gene end was trimmed by 8 bases and the J gene end by 12 bases; junction bases not matched to a gene: 12. Germline-derived CDR1 and CDR2 are SEHNR and FQNEAQ (reference sequence). The CDR3: CASDDSGGRGYF. CDR3 DNA: TGTGCCAGCGATGACAGCGGGGGCAGAGGGTACTTC.

The genes are TRBV11-1 and TRBJ2-7; D gene unclear. Germline V gives CDR1 SGHAT, CDR2 FQDESV (reference sequence). The CDR3 contains 12 residues. V dropped 5 bases and J dropped 3 bases, with 8 bases sitting between them. This chain's CDR3 is CASSRWGYEQYF. In DNA, the CDR3 is TGTGCCAGCAGCCGGTGGGGCTACGAGCAGTACTTC.

The V call is TRBV29-1, the J call TRBJ1-1; D is unresolved. The CDR3 is 12 amino acids. Trimming took 4 bases from V and 6 from J, leaving 12 bases between them. The germline V gene has CDR1 SQVTM and CDR2 ANQGSEA. Here the CDR3 reads CSVVAPGAEAFF. CDR3 nucleotides: TGCAGCGTTGTAGCTCCGGGAGCTGAAGCTTTCTTT.